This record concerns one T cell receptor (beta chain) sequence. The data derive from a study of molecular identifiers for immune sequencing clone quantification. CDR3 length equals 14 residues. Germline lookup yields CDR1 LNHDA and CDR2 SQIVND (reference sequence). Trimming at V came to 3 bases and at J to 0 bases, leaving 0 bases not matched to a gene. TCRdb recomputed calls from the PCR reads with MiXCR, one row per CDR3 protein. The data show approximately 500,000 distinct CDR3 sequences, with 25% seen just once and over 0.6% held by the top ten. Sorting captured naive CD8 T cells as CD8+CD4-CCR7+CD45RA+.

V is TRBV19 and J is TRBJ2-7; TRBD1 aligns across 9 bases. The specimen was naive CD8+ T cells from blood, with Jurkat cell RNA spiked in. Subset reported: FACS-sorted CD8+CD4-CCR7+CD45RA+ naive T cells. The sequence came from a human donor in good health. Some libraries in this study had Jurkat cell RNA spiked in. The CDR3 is CASSMTGGSYEQYF. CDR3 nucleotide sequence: TGTGCCAGTAGTATGACAGGGGGCTCCTACGAGCAGTACTTC.